Given below is one T cell receptor (beta chain) in context. Sequencing of TCR beta was carried out in blood CD8+ and CD4+ T cells. TEMRA cells underwent FACS enrichment and CD8+ and CD4+ T cells underwent negative isolation. Random hexamers were used to reverse transcribe an amount of roughly 0.45 to 1 ug RNA. TCR beta CDR3 was amplified by immunoSEQ covering 54 Vbeta and 13 Jbeta. Via MiXCR, TCRdb re-called the immunoSEQ multiplex PCR reads, giving one row per CDR3 protein. The table shows some 300,000 distinct CDR3 sequences, with 70% to 90% occurring only once. This sample was included in a study of CD8 T cells in Susac syndrome. The CDR3 totals 16 residues. Germline CDR1 and CDR2: SGHTA and FQGNSA. V was pared by 0 bases and J by 3 bases, with 14 bases between.

The sequencing input was CD8+ T cells from PBMCs. This receptor was identified in a human donor with multiple sclerosis. The J gene is TRBJ1-2, the V gene TRBV7-2; D is possibly TRBD1 (6 bases). CDR3 bases: TGTGCCAGCAGCTTAGCGGCAGGGGTGGTAGACTATGGCTACACCTTC. Its protein is CASSLAAGVVDYGYTF.